This TCR beta chain came from a study of blood T cell repertoires in COVID-19. For the study at large: Sites across the United States, Italy and Spain contributed samples from acute and convalescent COVID-19. Sources were T cells, B-cell-depleted T cells, or PBMCs; the material itself was cDNA or gDNA.

Authors' data handling: How many nucleated cells were present was estimated from reference gene primer amplification. Some clones are missing from TCRdb's copy, which holds only in-frame ones; the method was immunoSEQ multiplex PCR. V, J and clone size reflect that table, while D and trimming were determined from the DNA. The table includes 210,000 or so clones, around 80% detected once. Germline-derived CDR1 and CDR2 are SGHTS and YDEGEE. CDR3 length: 16 amino acids. V lost 3 bases and J 10 bases, leaving 20 bases between the germline ends. In this sample, this clone turned up a few times. This clonotype was obtained from a woman aged 80 or over with active or convalescent COVID-19. The chain joins TRBV5-8 to TRBJ1-6; a weak D match, TRBD1 (6 bases). Material: peripheral blood. The DNA of the CDR3 is TGTGCCAGCAGCTGGGGGCAGGCCGGTTTAGGCTCACCCCTCCACTTT. Its protein is CASSWGQAGLGSPLHF.